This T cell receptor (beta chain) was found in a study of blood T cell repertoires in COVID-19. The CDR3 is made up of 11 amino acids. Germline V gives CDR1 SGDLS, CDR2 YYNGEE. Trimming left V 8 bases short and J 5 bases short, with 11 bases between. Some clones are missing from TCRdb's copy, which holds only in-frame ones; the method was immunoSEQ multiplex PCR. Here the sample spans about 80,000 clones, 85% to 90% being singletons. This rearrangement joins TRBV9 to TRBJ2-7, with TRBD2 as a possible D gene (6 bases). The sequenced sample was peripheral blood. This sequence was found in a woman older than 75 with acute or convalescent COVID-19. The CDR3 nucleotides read TGTGCCAGTGCTAGGGAGGACGAGCAGTACTTC. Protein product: CASAREDEQYF.